This T cell receptor beta chain was sequenced for a study of early T cells in non-severe SARS-CoV-2 infection. As for the study in general: Sequencing of bulk RNA from unsorted whole blood was done, without chain pairing.

The study's findings and limits: Anti-spike CD8 specificities were favored by VDJdb matching, whose results missed private and CD4 specificities.

A note on this clonotype: The antigen remains undetermined.

As part of library construction, unique molecular identifiers were attached to individual cDNA molecules. One entry per CDR3 protein results from TCRdb running MiXCR on the 5' RACE reads. The sample has approximately 73,000 distinct CDR3 sequences; 11% are singletons. The CDR3 extends over 15 amino acids. Trimming left V 0 bases short and J 7 bases short, with 13 bases between. Germline assignment: CDR1 SGHRS and CDR2 YFSETQ. This clonotype was obtained from an adult who was a healthcare worker with PCR-confirmed SARS-CoV-2 infection or an uninfected control (not recorded which). V is TRBV5-1 and J is TRBJ1-4; D might be TRBD1 (5 bases). The sample was whole blood. This CDR3 reads CASSLVGARGEKLFF. DNA for the CDR3: TGCGCCAGCAGCTTGGTTGGGGCGCGTGGTGAAAAACTGTTTTTT.